The sequence of this T cell receptor beta chain was determined in a study of CD8+CD57+ T cells in acquired aplastic anemia. Across the whole study: The mean DNA yield obtained from sorted CD4+ and CD8+ cells came to about 3 ug. Researchers reported that healthy donors averaged approximately 9.8 million reads for CD4+ cells.

The V and J ends lost 4 bases and 4 bases, in that order; junction bases with no gene match: 7. The CDR3 has 16 amino acids. Per germline, CDR1 SGHRS and CDR2 YFSETQ. Broader study findings: Researchers report that about 28 CD8+ CDR3 sequences appeared in both patients and controls.

As for this clonotype: Its antigen is still unknown. Since no conserved phenylalanine or tryptophan closes the CDR3, a read error is the likely cause.

Genomic DNA served as template for TCR beta VDJ and CDR3 profiling. TCRdb re-called the reads with MiXCR, one entry per CDR3 protein. The profile shows about 170,000 distinct CDR3 sequences, roughly 40% of them singletons. This chain joins TRBV5-1 and TRBJ2-2; 10 nucleotides align to TRBD1. Sequencing input: sorted CD4+, CD8+, or CD8+CD57+ T cells (not recorded which) from PBMCs. This TCR derives from a human donor in good health. CDR3 sequence reads: CASSEPGQGSTGELFL. The CDR3 coding sequence is TGCGCCAGCAGCGAGCCGGGACAGGGGTCCACCGGGGAGCTGTTTCTT.